These 31 T cell receptor beta chains share one sample of origin, sequenced in a study of blood T cell repertoires in COVID-19. Produced via immunoSEQ multiplex PCR; TCRdb's table is partial and in-frame only. The sample lists hundreds of thousands of clones; over 80% were seen once. Sequenced input: PBMCs or T cells enriched from blood (not recorded which). The receptors derive from a woman aged 18-30 years who had recovered from COVID-19.

This chain connects TRBV27 to TRBJ1-4; D perhaps matches TRBD1 (5 bases). The CDR3 loop spans 15 amino acids. The V end lost 3 bases, the J end lost 5 bases, and 13 bases lay between the germline ends. Germline assignment: CDR1 MNHEY and CDR2 SMNVEV (reference sequence). CDR3 amino acids: CASSLTAGPNEKLFF. CDR3 nucleotides: TGTGCCAGCAGTTTGACCGCGGGACCAAATGAAAAACTGTTTTTT. Full variable domain (missing parts from reference TRBV27 and TRBJ1-4): EAQVTQNPRYLITVTGKKLTVTCSQNMNHEYMSWYRQDPGLGLRQIYYSMNVEVTDKGDVPEGYKVSRKEKRNFPLILESPSPNQTSLYFCASSLTAGPNEKLFFGSGTQLSVL.

This CDR3 reads CASSQDRLASYEQYF. For the CDR3, the DNA is TGCGCCAGCAGCCAAGATAGGCTAGCTTCGTACGAGCAGTACTTC. The rearrangement uses TRBV4-3 and TRBJ2-7, with D possibly being TRBD2 (5 bases). From germline, CDR1 is LGHNA and CDR2 YSLEER. This CDR3 spans 15 amino acids. V was cut by 0 bases and J by 4 bases, with 13 bases left in between.

J is TRBJ1-2 and V is TRBV28, with a possible D match to TRBD1 (6 bases). Per germline, CDR1 MDHEN and CDR2 SYDVKM. This CDR3 contains 18 residues. The V gene lost 5 bases and the J gene lost 2 bases, with 24 bases spanning the gap. Written as DNA, the CDR3 is TGTGCCAGCAGTCCAGGACTCGGGACAACATACCCAAACTATGGCTACACCTTC. Its translation: CASSPGLGTTYPNYGYTF.

J is TRBJ2-3 and V is TRBV11-2; 7 bases are shared with TRBD1. CDR1 and CDR2 (germline): SGHAT, FQNNGV. The V gene end was trimmed by 2 bases and the J gene end by 0 bases; junction bases not matched to a gene: 2. There are 15 residues in the CDR3. CDR3 sequence (DNA): TGTGCCAGCAGCTTAATGGGACAGAGCACAGATACGCAGTATTTT. Amino acids: CASSLMGQSTDTQYF.

J is TRBJ2-3 and V is TRBV5-1; 7 bases align to TRBD2. The CDR3 sequence is 14 residues long. With 4 bases clipped from V and 4 bases from J, the junction kept 6 bases outside the gene matches. Germline V gives CDR1 SGHRS, CDR2 YFSETQ. The CDR3: CASSVSGAADTQYF. CDR3 bases: TGCGCCAGCAGCGTGAGCGGGGCGGCAGATACGCAGTATTTT.

DNA for the CDR3: TGTGCCAGCAGCCTTGGGTGGGGCAGCACCGTCTACAATGAGCAGTTCTTC. It encodes CASSLGWGSTVYNEQFF. This chain links TRBV3-1 (or the pseudogene TRBV3-2) with TRBJ2-1; D possibly corresponds to TRBD1 (5 bases). Germline assignment: CDR1 LGHDT and CDR2 YNNKEL (reference sequence). CDR3 length: 17 amino acids. Trimming cost V 4 bases and J 3 bases, with 19 bases left between them.

The rearrangement joins TRBV20-1 to TRBJ1-6; D is unresolved. Germline V lookup: CDR1 DFQATT, CDR2 SNEGSKA (reference sequence). V lost 6 bases, J lost 7 bases, and 7 bases lay in between. The CDR3 loop spans 11 amino acids. CDR3 nucleotide sequence: TGCAGTGCGCTATCAAATTCACCCCTCCACTTT. This encodes CSALSNSPLHF.

The chain is built from TRBV5-1 and TRBJ1-2; 11 bases align to TRBD1. This CDR3 has 14 residues. Germline CDR1 reads SGHRS; CDR2 reads YFSETQ. J was trimmed by 8 bases and V by 10 bases; bases with no gene match: 13. The CDR3, as DNA: TGCGCCGCTTCCGGGACAGGGGGGACTGGCGGCTACACCTTC. Its translation: CAASGTGGTGGYTF.

This sequence joins TRBV12-3 or TRBV12-4 and TRBJ1-2; D call uncertain. The CDR3 is made up of 10 amino acids. Trimming stripped 8 bases from V and 8 bases from J, with 9 bases between. The CDR3 bases are TGTGCCAGCTCTGCCCGGGGCTACACCTTC. Residues: CASSARGYTF.

This clone was detected a few times. The chain joins TRBV19 to TRBJ1-2, with D possibly TRBD1 on 5 matching bases. CDR3 length equals 15 residues. The V gene's germline CDR1 is LNHDA and CDR2 SQIVND (reference sequence). V was clipped by 7 bases and J by 3 bases, with 18 bases between them. CDR3 sequence: CASTFDGRVYYGYTF. The CDR3 DNA follows: TGTGCCAGTACTTTCGATGGCAGGGTGTACTATGGCTACACCTTC.

The rearrangement uses TRBV18 and TRBJ2-3; 7 positions agree with TRBD1. With V trimmed by 4 bases and J by 2 bases, 12 bases remained unmatched. Germline CDR1 is KGHSH and CDR2 is LQKENI. This CDR3 is built from 17 residues. The CDR3 coding sequence is TGTGCCAGCTCACTGCCCCGGGGACAGCTCACCACAGATACGCAGTATTTT. Its protein product is CASSLPRGQLTTDTQYF.

The V call is TRBV9, the J call TRBJ1-2, with TRBD1 as a possible D gene (5 bases). CDR1 is SGDLS and CDR2 is YYNGEE in the germline V gene. The V end lost 0 bases, the J end lost 3 bases, and 9 bases lay between the germline ends. CDR3 length: 14 amino acids. This CDR3 reads CASSVGGRHYGYTF. CDR3 DNA sequence: TGTGCCAGCAGCGTAGGGGGCAGGCACTATGGCTACACCTTC.

V is TRBV7-2 and J is TRBJ2-1; D is perhaps TRBD1 (6 bases). V shed 5 bases and J shed 4 bases, with 9 bases lying between them. The CDR3 covers 13 residues. The germline V gene encodes CDR1 SGHTA and CDR2 FQGNSA. The CDR3 DNA reads TGTGCCAGCAGCCGAGGACAGTACAATGAGCAGTTCTTC. Protein sequence: CASSRGQYNEQFF.

The chain's CDR3 is CASSLGGVPQYF. The DNA for the CDR3 is TGTGCCAGCAGTTTAGGGGGGGTACCGCAGTACTTC. This rearrangement joins TRBV12-3 or TRBV12-4 to TRBJ2-7; D may be TRBD2 (6 bases). V was trimmed by 1 base and J by 9 bases, leaving 10 bases between them. The CDR3 is 12 residues long.

The chain joins TRBV21-1 to TRBJ2-2; the D call of TRBD2 is as the table states it, not checked on the DNA. TRBV21-1 is annotated as a pseudogene. The CDR3 is made up of 18 amino acids. The CDR3 DNA follows: TGTGCCAGCAGCAACCAACTTCCCGGGACTACAGCCACCGGGGAGCTGTTTTTT. Translation gives CASSNQLPGTTATGELFF.

The genes are TRBV19 and TRBJ1-1, with 8 bases fitting TRBD1. The ends lost 9 bases at V and 1 base at J; junction bases unmatched: 7. From germline, CDR1 is LNHDA and CDR2 SQIVND (reference sequence). CDR3 size: 14 residues. The CDR3 DNA follows: TGTGCCAGCGCAGGGGGCTCGGGGAACACTGAAGCTTTCTTT. Amino acid sequence: CASAGGSGNTEAFF. Based on the CDR3 plus reference TRBV19 and TRBJ1-1, the full variable domain is DGGITQSPKYLFRKEGQNVTLSCEQNLNHDAMYWYRQDPGQGLRLIYYSQIVNDFQKGDIAEGYSVSREKKESFPLTVTSAQKNPTAFYLCASAGGSGNTEAFFGQGTRLTVV.

This rearrangement joins TRBV5-1 to TRBJ1-4; 8 nucleotides line up with TRBD1. V lost 4 bases and J lost 4; bases outside the gene matches: 3. The CDR3 is made up of 14 amino acids. Germline CDR1 and CDR2: SGHRS and YFSETQ. The CDR3 region is CASSQDRGNEKLFF. The CDR3 DNA reads TGCGCCAGCAGCCAAGACAGGGGTAATGAAAAACTGTTTTTT.

This clone was seen a handful of times. The V and J genes are TRBV27 and TRBJ2-1; 10 bases align to TRBD2. V lost 6 bases to trimming and J lost 7 bases; unmatched junction nucleotides: 9. The germline V gene has CDR1 MNHEY and CDR2 SMNVEV (reference sequence). The length of the CDR3 is 15 residues. CDR3 sequence (DNA): TGTGCCAGCAGCCCCAGCGGGACTAGCGCTAATGAGCAGTTCTTC. Translation gives CASSPSGTSANEQFF.

The chain has TRBV30 and TRBJ2-1; 11 bases agree with TRBD1. CDR1 is GTSNPN and CDR2 is SVGIG in the germline V gene (reference sequence). V lost 5 bases to trimming and J lost 4 bases; unmatched junction nucleotides: 1. The CDR3 covers 13 residues. The CDR3 DNA sequence: TGTGCCTGGGGGACAGGGGGTTACAATGAGCAGTTCTTC. Translated: CAWGTGGYNEQFF.

This clone occurred a few times. V and J are TRBV28 and TRBJ2-1; TRBD2 matches 11 bases. The CDR3 loop spans 18 amino acids. The germline CDR1 and CDR2 sequences are MDHEN and SYDVKM. The junction had 10 bases not matched to a gene; V was cut back by 6 bases and J by 0 bases. Here the CDR3 reads CASRTLGTSGYSYNEQFF. CDR3 nucleotides: TGTGCCAGCAGGACACTCGGGACTAGCGGATACTCCTACAATGAGCAGTTCTTC.

The chain recombines TRBV3-1 (or the pseudogene TRBV3-2) with TRBJ2-5; D is perhaps TRBD1 (6 bases). CDR1 is LGHDT and CDR2 is YNNKEL in the germline V gene (reference sequence). V lost 3 bases to trimming and J lost 5 bases, with 10 bases between them. CDR3 length: 13 amino acids. The CDR3 spells CASSHRTGETQYF. The CDR3 DNA sequence: TGTGCCAGCAGCCATCGCACAGGGGAGACCCAGTACTTC.

J is TRBJ2-3 and V is TRBV4-3, with a weak D call TRBD2 (5 bases). Germline V gene lookup returns CDR1 LGHNA and CDR2 YSLEER. V lost 0 bases and J 4 bases, leaving 14 bases between the germline ends. The CDR3 sequence is 16 residues long. CDR3 sequence (DNA): TGCGCCAGCAGCCAAGAGTTGACGGGGTGGGCAGATACGCAGTATTTT. It specifies CASSQELTGWADTQYF.

The V gene is TRBV27, the J gene TRBJ1-2; D is unresolved. Trimming removed 5 bases from V and 3 bases from J, with 25 bases in between. In germline, CDR1 is MNHEY, CDR2 SMNVEV (reference sequence). CDR3 length: 18 residues. The CDR3 DNA reads as TGTGCCAGCAGTCTCCGGGCACGAAATGGACGGGGTGACTATGGCTACACCTTC. It codes for CASSLRARNGRGDYGYTF.

The rearrangement links TRBV29-1 to TRBJ1-1; 7 nucleotides match TRBD1. This CDR3 has 10 amino acids. After removal of 7 bases from V and 8 bases from J, the junction contained 4 bases not matched to a gene. Germline CDR1 SQVTM, CDR2 ANQGSEA. The DNA for the CDR3 is TGCAGCGCTTCGACAGGGGAAGCTTTCTTT. Its translation is CSASTGEAFF.

The V and J genes are TRBV27 and TRBJ2-7; D gene uncertain. This CDR3 region has 9 residues. The germline V gene encodes CDR1 MNHEY and CDR2 SMNVEV (reference sequence). Trimming stripped 3 bases from V and 9 bases from J, with 3 bases between. CDR3 sequence: CASSLRQYF. The CDR3 DNA is TGTGCCAGCAGTTTGAGGCAGTACTTC.

This clone appeared once. This rearrangement joins TRBV6-2 or TRBV6-3 to TRBJ2-1, with 9 nucleotides matching TRBD1. V trimming: 2 bases; J trimming: 4 bases; junction bases outside the gene matches: 6. The CDR3 totals 16 residues. Looked up from germline, CDR1 is MNHEY and CDR2 is SVGEGT. CDR3 in amino acids: CASSYAWTGDYNEQFF. In DNA, the CDR3 is TGTGCCAGCAGTTACGCCTGGACAGGGGATTACAATGAGCAGTTCTTC.

This chain uses TRBV2 with TRBJ1-6; D may be TRBD1 (6 bases). The V end was cut by 7 bases, the J end by 3 bases, with 7 bases between. The length of the CDR3 is 13 residues. Per the germline V gene, CDR1 is SNHLY and CDR2 is FYNNEI. The CDR3 region is CASKDSYNSPLHF. The CDR3 nucleotides read TGTGCCAGCAAGGACAGCTATAATTCACCCCTCCACTTT.

The chain joins TRBV11-2 to TRBJ2-1; D is ambiguous. This CDR3 comprises 13 residues. V lost 3 bases to trimming and J lost 7 bases, with 10 bases between them. Germline-derived CDR1 and CDR2 are SGHAT and FQNNGV. CDR3 DNA: TGTGCCAGCAGCTTTTTATCGTTGAATGAGCAGTTCTTC. This sequence encodes CASSFLSLNEQFF.

The rearrangement uses TRBV18 and TRBJ1-4, with D unclear. Germline V gene data show CDR1 as KGHSH and CDR2 as LQKENI. The CDR3 consists of 11 residues. The V gene lost 7 bases and the J gene lost 4 bases, with 4 bases spanning the gap. In DNA, the CDR3 is TGTGCCAGCTTACTTAATGAAAAACTGTTTTTT. Its protein is CASLLNEKLFF.

This chain joins TRBV11-2 and TRBJ1-1; no definite D call. V gave up 5 bases and J gave up 0 bases, with 4 bases separating them. The length of the CDR3 is 12 residues. Germline-derived CDR1 and CDR2 are SGHAT and FQNNGV. CDR3 DNA: TGTGCCAGCAGCCAGATGAACACTGAAGCTTTCTTT. Translating it yields CASSQMNTEAFF.

The rearrangement joins TRBV5-5 to TRBJ1-5; D is unclear. Germline CDR1 reads SGHKS; CDR2 reads YYEKEE (reference sequence). Trimming took 3 bases from V and 2 from J, leaving 12 bases between them. The CDR3 is 15 amino acids. For the CDR3, the DNA is TGTGCCAGCAGCTCCCTGGGAGAGGGCAATCAGCCCCAGCATTTT. It yields the protein CASSSLGEGNQPQHF.